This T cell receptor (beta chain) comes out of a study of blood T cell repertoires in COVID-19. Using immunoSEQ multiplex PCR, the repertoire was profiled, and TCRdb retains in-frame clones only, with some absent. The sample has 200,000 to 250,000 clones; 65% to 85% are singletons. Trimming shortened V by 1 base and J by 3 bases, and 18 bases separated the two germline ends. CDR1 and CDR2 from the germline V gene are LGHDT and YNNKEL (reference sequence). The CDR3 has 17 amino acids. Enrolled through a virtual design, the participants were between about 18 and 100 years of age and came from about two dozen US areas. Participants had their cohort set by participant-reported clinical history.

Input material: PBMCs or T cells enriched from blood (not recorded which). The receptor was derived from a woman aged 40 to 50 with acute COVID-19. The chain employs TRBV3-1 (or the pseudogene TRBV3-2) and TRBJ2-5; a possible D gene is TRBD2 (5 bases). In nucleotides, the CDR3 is TGTGCCAGCAGCCAAGCGAACCCACTACTCGGGGAAGAGACCCAGTACTTC. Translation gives CASSQANPLLGEETQYF.